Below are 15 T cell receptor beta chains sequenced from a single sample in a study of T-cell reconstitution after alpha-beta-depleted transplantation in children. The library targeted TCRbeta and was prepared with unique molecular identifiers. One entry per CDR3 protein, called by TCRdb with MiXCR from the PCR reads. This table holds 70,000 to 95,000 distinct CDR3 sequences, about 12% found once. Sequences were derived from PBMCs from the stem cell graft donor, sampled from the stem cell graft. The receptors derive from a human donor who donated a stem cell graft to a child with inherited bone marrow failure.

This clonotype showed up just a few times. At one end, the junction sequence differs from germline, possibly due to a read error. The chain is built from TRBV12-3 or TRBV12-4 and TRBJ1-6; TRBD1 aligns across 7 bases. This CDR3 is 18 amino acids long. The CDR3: CTSSLVPLMDRNNSPLHF. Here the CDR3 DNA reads TGTACCAGCAGCCTAGTTCCCCTGATGGACAGGAATAATTCACCCCTCCACTTT.

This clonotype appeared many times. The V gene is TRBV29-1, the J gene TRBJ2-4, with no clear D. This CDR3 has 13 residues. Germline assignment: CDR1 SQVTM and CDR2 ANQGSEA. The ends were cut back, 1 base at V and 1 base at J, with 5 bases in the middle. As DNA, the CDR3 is TGCAGCGTTGAAGCCTCTGCCAAAAACATTCAGTACTTC. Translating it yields CSVEASAKNIQYF.

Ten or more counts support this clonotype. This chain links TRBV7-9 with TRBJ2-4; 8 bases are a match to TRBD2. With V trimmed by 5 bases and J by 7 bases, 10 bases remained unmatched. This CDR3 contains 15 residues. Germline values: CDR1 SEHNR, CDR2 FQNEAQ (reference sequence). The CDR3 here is CASSPQGSGSNIQYF. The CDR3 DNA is TGTGCCAGCAGCCCCCAGGGAAGCGGGAGCAACATTCAGTACTTC.

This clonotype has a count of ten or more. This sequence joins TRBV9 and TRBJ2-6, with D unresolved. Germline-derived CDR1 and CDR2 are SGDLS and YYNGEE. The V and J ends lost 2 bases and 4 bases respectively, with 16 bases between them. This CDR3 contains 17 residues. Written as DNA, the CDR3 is TGTGCCAGCAGCGTTTACCCTGGGGTCTCGGGGGCCAACGTCCTGACTTTC. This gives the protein CASSVYPGVSGANVLTF.

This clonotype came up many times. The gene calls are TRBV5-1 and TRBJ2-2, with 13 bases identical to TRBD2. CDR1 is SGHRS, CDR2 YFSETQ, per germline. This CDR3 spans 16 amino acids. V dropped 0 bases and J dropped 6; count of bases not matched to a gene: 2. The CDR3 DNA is TGCGCCAGCAGCTTGGAGGGACTAGCGGGATCCGGGGAGCTGTTTTTT. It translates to CASSLEGLAGSGELFF.

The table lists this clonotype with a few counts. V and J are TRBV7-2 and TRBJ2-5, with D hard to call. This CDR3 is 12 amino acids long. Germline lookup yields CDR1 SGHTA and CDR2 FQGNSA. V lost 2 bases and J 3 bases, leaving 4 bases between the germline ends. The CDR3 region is CASSLQKETQYF. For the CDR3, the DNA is TGTGCCAGCAGCTTACAGAAAGAGACCCAGTACTTC.

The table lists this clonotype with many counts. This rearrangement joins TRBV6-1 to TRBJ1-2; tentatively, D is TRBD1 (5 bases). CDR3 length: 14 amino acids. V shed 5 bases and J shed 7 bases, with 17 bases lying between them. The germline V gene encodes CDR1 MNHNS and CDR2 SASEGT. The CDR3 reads CASSRKQGISGYTF. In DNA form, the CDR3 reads TGTGCCAGCAGTAGGAAGCAGGGAATCTCTGGCTACACCTTC.

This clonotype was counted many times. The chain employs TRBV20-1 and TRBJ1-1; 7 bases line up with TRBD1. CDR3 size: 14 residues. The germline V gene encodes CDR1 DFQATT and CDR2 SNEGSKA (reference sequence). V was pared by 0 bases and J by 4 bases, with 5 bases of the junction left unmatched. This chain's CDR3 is CSARDRGVGTEAFF. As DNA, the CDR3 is TGCAGTGCTAGAGACAGGGGGGTCGGCACTGAAGCTTTCTTT.

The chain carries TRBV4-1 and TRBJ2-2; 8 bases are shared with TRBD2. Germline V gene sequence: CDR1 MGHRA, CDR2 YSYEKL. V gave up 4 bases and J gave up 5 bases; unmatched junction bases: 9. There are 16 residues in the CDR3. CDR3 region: CASSPPPGGPTGELFF. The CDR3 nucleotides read TGCGCCAGCAGCCCACCCCCGGGGGGGCCAACCGGGGAGCTGTTTTTT.

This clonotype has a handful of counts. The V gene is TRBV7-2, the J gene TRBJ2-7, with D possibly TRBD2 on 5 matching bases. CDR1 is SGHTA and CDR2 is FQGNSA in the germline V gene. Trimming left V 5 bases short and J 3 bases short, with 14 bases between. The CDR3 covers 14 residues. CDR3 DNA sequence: TGTGCCAGCAGCCAGGACTTTCAGTTCTACGAGCAGTACTTC. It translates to CASSQDFQFYEQYF.

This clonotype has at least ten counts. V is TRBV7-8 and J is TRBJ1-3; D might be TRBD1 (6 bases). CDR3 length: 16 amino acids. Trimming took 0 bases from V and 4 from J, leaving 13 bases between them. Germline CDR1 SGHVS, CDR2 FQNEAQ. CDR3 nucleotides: TGTGCCAGCAGCTTAGCCACGGGGGCAAGGGGAAACACCATATATTTT. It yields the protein CASSLATGARGNTIYF.

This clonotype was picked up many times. CDR3 protein: CASSLGGGRALEEQFF. CDR3 nucleotides: TGTGCCAGCAGCTTAGGAGGCGGGAGGGCCCTAGAGGAGCAGTTCTTC. The V gene is TRBV7-6, the J gene TRBJ2-1, with TRBD2 matching 9 bases. The CDR3 runs to 16 residues. Germline CDR1 SGHVS, CDR2 FNYEAQ. V shed 1 base, J shed 10 bases, and the junction held 11 bases outside the gene matches.

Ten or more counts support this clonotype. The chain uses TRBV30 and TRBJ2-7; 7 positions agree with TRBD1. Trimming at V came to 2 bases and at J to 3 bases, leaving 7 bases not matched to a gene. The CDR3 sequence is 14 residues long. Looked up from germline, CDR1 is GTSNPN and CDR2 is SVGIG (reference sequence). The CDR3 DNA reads TGTGCCTGGAGTCTCCCCGGGACAGTCTACGAGCAGTACTTC. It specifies CAWSLPGTVYEQYF.

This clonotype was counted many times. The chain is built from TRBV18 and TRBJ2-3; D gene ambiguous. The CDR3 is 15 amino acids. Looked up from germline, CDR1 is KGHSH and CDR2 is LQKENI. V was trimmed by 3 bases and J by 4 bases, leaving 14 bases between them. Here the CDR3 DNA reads TGTGCCAGCTCACCCCTACCCGCGGCTCCAGATACGCAGTATTTT. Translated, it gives CASSPLPAAPDTQYF.

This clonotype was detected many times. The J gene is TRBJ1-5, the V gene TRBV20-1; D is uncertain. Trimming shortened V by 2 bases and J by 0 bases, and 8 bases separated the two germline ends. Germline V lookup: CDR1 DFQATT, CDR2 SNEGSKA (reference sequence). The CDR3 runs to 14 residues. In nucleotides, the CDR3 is TGCAGTGCTAGAAGACACCTTAGCAATCAGCCCCAGCATTTT. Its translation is CSARRHLSNQPQHF.